These T cell receptor beta chains were read from a single sample in a study of T cells in Graves' hyperthyroidism and ophthalmopathy. TCRdb redid the calling of the multiplex PCR reads with MiXCR, one entry per CDR3 protein. The sample yields around 570,000 distinct CDR3 sequences, 15% to 20% seen once. Sequences were obtained from blood. The origin of the receptors is a man aged 40-50 years with Graves' ophthalmopathy. Each CDR3 is given with its conserved first and last residue. D genes are given only for firm matches. The size field is filled for only some rows; it gives once, few, many or a size class.

clone_size: .
cdr3_length: 16
v_call: TRBV7-9
j_call: TRBJ2-5
d_call: .
cdr3_nt: TGTGCCAGCAGCTTAGAGGCGGGTCGTGATATGGAGACCCAGTACTTC
cdr3_aa: CASSLEAGRDMETQYF

clone_size: many
cdr3_length: 15
v_call: TRBV20-1
j_call: TRBJ1-4
d_call: .
cdr3_nt: TGCAGTGCTAGAGATCATCGGGGGGCCAATGAAAAACTGTTTTTT
cdr3_aa: CSARDHRGANEKLFF

clone_size: .
cdr3_length: 15
v_call: TRBV20-1
j_call: TRBJ2-7
d_call: .
cdr3_nt: TGCAGTGCCCAAAACCGGGACTCCGGGGCGTACGAGCAGTACTTC
cdr3_aa: CSAQNRDSGAYEQYF

clone_size: many
cdr3_length: 15
v_call: TRBV20-1
j_call: TRBJ1-1
d_call: .
cdr3_nt: TGCAGTGCTAGAGATATCAGGGGAAAGAACACTGAAGCTTTCTTT
cdr3_aa: CSARDIRGKNTEAFF

clone_size: .
cdr3_length: 13
v_call: TRBV6-1
j_call: TRBJ1-1
d_call: TRBD1
cdr3_nt: TGTGCCAGCAGGCAAGGACAGGGGAGTGAAGCTTTCTTT
cdr3_aa: CASRQGQGSEAFF

clone_size: many
cdr3_length: 13
v_call: TRBV18
j_call: TRBJ1-1
d_call: .
cdr3_nt: TGTGCCAGCTCCCACGGGGGGACCCCCGAAGCTTTCTTT
cdr3_aa: CASSHGGTPEAFF

clone_size: .
cdr3_length: 13
v_call: TRBV29-1
j_call: TRBJ2-7
d_call: .
cdr3_nt: TGCAGCGTTGGGATGGCCTCACCCTACGAGCAGTACTTC
cdr3_aa: CSVGMASPYEQYF

clone_size: few
cdr3_length: 13
v_call: TRBV13
j_call: TRBJ1-1
d_call: .
cdr3_nt: TGTGCCAGCAGCCTCACAGGGATGCCTGAAGCTTTCTTT
cdr3_aa: CASSLTGMPEAFF

clone_size: .
cdr3_length: 14
v_call: TRBV2
j_call: TRBJ2-3
d_call: TRBD1
cdr3_nt: TGTGCCAGCAGTAAGACAGGGGCGACAGATACGCAGTATTTT
cdr3_aa: CASSKTGATDTQYF

clone_size: many
cdr3_length: 13
v_call: TRBV6-1
j_call: TRBJ2-7
d_call: .
cdr3_nt: TGTGCCAGCACTGGTAGGACCTCCTACGAGCAGTACTTC
cdr3_aa: CASTGRTSYEQYF

clone_size: .
cdr3_length: 13
v_call: TRBV6-1
j_call: TRBJ2-2
d_call: .
cdr3_nt: TGTGCCAGCAATAGGGCTAACACCGGGGAGCTGTTTTTT
cdr3_aa: CASNRANTGELFF

clone_size: many
cdr3_length: 17
v_call: TRBV7-3
j_call: TRBJ2-1
d_call: TRBD2
cdr3_nt: TGTGCCAGCAGCTTAGGGACTAGCGGGAGTTGGGCCAATGAGCAGTTCTTC
cdr3_aa: CASSLGTSGSWANEQFF

clone_size: many
cdr3_length: 16
v_call: TRBV28
j_call: TRBJ2-7
d_call: .
cdr3_nt: TGTGCCAGCAGTCCATCGGACCTCGCGAGCTCCTACGAGCAGTACTTC
cdr3_aa: CASSPSDLASSYEQYF

clone_size: .
cdr3_length: 14
v_call: TRBV27
j_call: TRBJ2-4
d_call: .
cdr3_nt: TGTGCCAGCAGTTCCCCCTCTTCCAAAAACATTCAGTACTTC
cdr3_aa: CASSSPSSKNIQYF

clone_size: few
cdr3_length: 15
v_call: TRBV4-2
j_call: TRBJ2-3
d_call: .
cdr3_nt: TGTGCCAGCAGCCAAGAGGCAGTGAGCACAGATACGCAGTATTTT
cdr3_aa: CASSQEAVSTDTQYF

clone_size: .
cdr3_length: 12
v_call: TRBV28
j_call: TRBJ1-1
d_call: .
cdr3_nt: TGTGCCAGCCACCGGACGGGCGGTGAAGCTTTCTTT
cdr3_aa: CASHRTGGEAFF

clone_size: many
cdr3_length: 13
v_call: TRBV28
j_call: TRBJ1-5
d_call: .
cdr3_nt: TGTGCCAGCAGTTTGGGGAGCGATCAGCCCCAGCATTTT
cdr3_aa: CASSLGSDQPQHF

clone_size: .
cdr3_length: 20
v_call: TRBV5-8
j_call: TRBJ1-3
d_call: .
cdr3_nt: TGTGCCAGCAGCTTGATGTTTTTGGTCCTGTCCGGGGGAGCTGGAAACACCATATATTTT
cdr3_aa: CASSLMFLVLSGGAGNTIYF

clone_size: many
cdr3_length: 15
v_call: TRBV30
j_call: TRBJ2-5
d_call: .
cdr3_nt: TGTGCCTGGAACCTACCACCAGGGCCACAAGAGACCCAGTACTTC
cdr3_aa: CAWNLPPGPQETQYF

clone_size: .
cdr3_length: 14
v_call: TRBV10-3
j_call: TRBJ2-7
d_call: TRBD1
cdr3_nt: TGTGCCATCACCCGGGACAGGGGGGACTACGAGCAGTACTTC
cdr3_aa: CAITRDRGDYEQYF

clone_size: many
cdr3_length: 13
v_call: TRBV2
j_call: TRBJ1-3
d_call: .
cdr3_nt: TGTGCCAGCAGCGTAGACCAAGGAAACACCATATATTTT
cdr3_aa: CASSVDQGNTIYF

clone_size: few
cdr3_length: 15
v_call: TRBV11-2
j_call: TRBJ1-3
d_call: .
cdr3_nt: TGTGCCAGCAGTTTCATCGGGAGCTCTGGAAACACCATATATTTT
cdr3_aa: CASSFIGSSGNTIYF

clone_size: few
cdr3_length: 14
v_call: TRBV10-3
j_call: TRBJ1-3
d_call: .
cdr3_nt: TGTGCCATCAGTGAGTCGAACCCTGGAAACACCATATATTTT
cdr3_aa: CAISESNPGNTIYF

clone_size: .
cdr3_length: 12
v_call: TRBV29-1
j_call: TRBJ1-1
d_call: .
cdr3_nt: TGCAGCGTTGGACAGGAGCTCCCTGAAGCTTTCTTT
cdr3_aa: CSVGQELPEAFF

clone_size: many
cdr3_length: 14
v_call: TRBV12-3/TRBV12-4
j_call: TRBJ1-1
d_call: .
cdr3_nt: TGTGCCAGCAGTTTAGCGGCGGGACGAGGTGAAGCTTTCTTT
cdr3_aa: CASSLAAGRGEAFF

clone_size: .
cdr3_length: 14
v_call: TRBV24-1
j_call: TRBJ2-5
d_call: .
cdr3_nt: TGTGCCACCTCGCCCCAGGGATTCGAAGAGACCCAGTACTTC
cdr3_aa: CATSPQGFEETQYF

clone_size: few
cdr3_length: 15
v_call: TRBV20-1
j_call: TRBJ2-3
d_call: TRBD1
cdr3_nt: TGCAGTGCTGCCCGCCGGACAGGCGGCACAGATACGCAGTATTTT
cdr3_aa: CSAARRTGGTDTQYF

clone_size: few
cdr3_length: 14
v_call: TRBV7-9
j_call: TRBJ2-5
d_call: TRBD1
cdr3_nt: TGTGCCAGCAGCTCACCACAGGGGGGAGAGACCCAGTACTTC
cdr3_aa: CASSSPQGGETQYF

clone_size: many
cdr3_length: 16
v_call: TRBV27
j_call: TRBJ2-1
d_call: TRBD2
cdr3_nt: TGTGCCAGCAGTTTAACCGGGACTAGCGTCTTCAATGAGCAGTTCTTC
cdr3_aa: CASSLTGTSVFNEQFF

clone_size: few
cdr3_length: 15
v_call: TRBV5-1
j_call: TRBJ2-2
d_call: TRBD1
cdr3_nt: TGTGCCAGCAGTTTTCAGGGGGCGCGGACCGGGGAGCTGTTTTTT
cdr3_aa: CASSFQGARTGELFF

clone_size: .
cdr3_length: 18
v_call: TRBV24-1
j_call: TRBJ2-2
d_call: TRBD2
cdr3_nt: TGTGCCACCAGTGGCCTGACTAGCGGGGGCTACAACACCGGGGAGCTGTTTTTT
cdr3_aa: CATSGLTSGGYNTGELFF

clone_size: many
cdr3_length: 16
v_call: TRBV3-1
j_call: TRBJ2-3
d_call: TRBD1
cdr3_nt: TGTGCCAGCAGCCAAATACAGGGGGCCTACCCAGATACGCAGTATTTT
cdr3_aa: CASSQIQGAYPDTQYF

clone_size: many
cdr3_length: 14
v_call: TRBV7-2
j_call: TRBJ2-5
d_call: TRBD2
cdr3_nt: TGTGCCAGCTGCAAAGCGGGGGCCAGAGAGACCCAGTACTTC
cdr3_aa: CASCKAGARETQYF

clone_size: .
cdr3_length: 14
v_call: TRBV27
j_call: TRBJ1-2
d_call: .
cdr3_nt: TGTGCCAGTATGCCAGGAGGCCAGGTGCTAGGCTACACCTTC
cdr3_aa: CASMPGGQVLGYTF

clone_size: many
cdr3_length: 16
v_call: TRBV5-1
j_call: TRBJ2-1
d_call: TRBD2
cdr3_nt: TGCGCCAGCAGTTCGATTAGCGGGGTCGGACCGGGAGAGCAGTTCTTC
cdr3_aa: CASSSISGVGPGEQFF

clone_size: once
cdr3_length: 16
v_call: TRBV7-2
j_call: TRBJ2-3
d_call: TRBD2
cdr3_nt: TGTGCCAGCAGCACCCGGCTAGCGGGAGGCACAGATACGCAGTATTTT
cdr3_aa: CASSTRLAGGTDTQYF

clone_size: .
cdr3_length: 11
v_call: TRBV12-3/TRBV12-4
j_call: TRBJ1-2
d_call: .
cdr3_nt: TGTGCCAGCAAAGGGGAAAGTGGCTACACCTTC
cdr3_aa: CASKGESGYTF

clone_size: few
cdr3_length: 16
v_call: TRBV6-2/TRBV6-3
j_call: TRBJ2-7
d_call: .
cdr3_nt: TGTGCCAGCAGTTTTGACCGGGACTTACCTCCCTACGAGCAGTACTTC
cdr3_aa: CASSFDRDLPPYEQYF

clone_size: .
cdr3_length: 18
v_call: TRBV5-1
j_call: TRBJ2-2
d_call: .
cdr3_nt: TGCGCCAGCAGCCCAAGGGAGGGGGCTAGTGGGGACCCCGGGGAGCTGTTTTTT
cdr3_aa: CASSPREGASGDPGELFF

clone_size: many
cdr3_length: 12
v_call: TRBV6-2/TRBV6-3
j_call: TRBJ2-7
d_call: .
cdr3_nt: TGTGCCAGCAGGGACGACCTCTACGAGCAGTACTTC
cdr3_aa: CASRDDLYEQYF

clone_size: many
cdr3_length: 13
v_call: TRBV6-1
j_call: TRBJ1-5
d_call: .
cdr3_nt: TGTGCCAGCAGTGAGCGGGGCAATCAGCCCCAGCATTTT
cdr3_aa: CASSERGNQPQHF

clone_size: .
cdr3_length: 15
v_call: TRBV5-1
j_call: TRBJ1-5
d_call: TRBD1
cdr3_nt: TGCGCCAGCAGCCGTGGGGACAGCCCCAATCAGCCCCAGCATTTT
cdr3_aa: CASSRGDSPNQPQHF

clone_size: few
cdr3_length: 15
v_call: TRBV7-9
j_call: TRBJ2-7
d_call: .
cdr3_nt: TGTGCCAGCAGCTTAGGGAGGACGGGCTCCTACGAGCAGTACTTC
cdr3_aa: CASSLGRTGSYEQYF

clone_size: .
cdr3_length: 12
v_call: TRBV28
j_call: TRBJ1-1
d_call: .
cdr3_nt: TGTGCCAGCAGTTTAACCCTCGCTGAAGCTTTCTTT
cdr3_aa: CASSLTLAEAFF

clone_size: many
cdr3_length: 14
v_call: TRBV7-9
j_call: TRBJ1-1
d_call: .
cdr3_nt: TGTGCCAGCAGCTTAAGGGGGATGAACACTGAAGCTTTCTTT
cdr3_aa: CASSLRGMNTEAFF

clone_size: .
cdr3_length: 15
v_call: TRBV20-1
j_call: TRBJ2-7
d_call: .
cdr3_nt: TGCAGTGCTAGAGATGCGCGGGCGGGCTCCTACGAGCAGTACTTC
cdr3_aa: CSARDARAGSYEQYF

clone_size: .
cdr3_length: 14
v_call: TRBV3-1
j_call: TRBJ1-5
d_call: .
cdr3_nt: TGTGCCAGCAGCCTTAGTCTGGGGAGTCAGCCCCAGCATTTT
cdr3_aa: CASSLSLGSQPQHF

clone_size: .
cdr3_length: 16
v_call: TRBV7-6
j_call: TRBJ2-3
d_call: .
cdr3_nt: TGTGCCAGCAGCTTAGAACAGGGTTGGGGCACAGATACGCAGTATTTT
cdr3_aa: CASSLEQGWGTDTQYF

clone_size: few
cdr3_length: 15
v_call: TRBV28
j_call: TRBJ1-6
d_call: TRBD1
cdr3_nt: TGTGCCAGCAGCCACAGGGGGAGGTTGCGCTCACCCCTCCACTTT
cdr3_aa: CASSHRGRLRSPLHF

clone_size: many
cdr3_length: 22
v_call: TRBV11-2
j_call: TRBJ1-5
d_call: .
cdr3_nt: TGTGCCAGCAGCTCATCTACCCGAGTTATTCCGACAGGCCTCTGGAGAGTGAAGCCCCAGCATTTT
cdr3_aa: CASSSSTRVIPTGLWRVKPQHF

clone_size: medium-sized
cdr3_length: 15
v_call: TRBV4-1
j_call: TRBJ1-1
d_call: .
cdr3_nt: TGCGCCAGCAGCCAAGAGGGCCCGATGAACACTGAAGCTTTCTTT
cdr3_aa: CASSQEGPMNTEAFF

clone_size: few
cdr3_length: 14
v_call: TRBV6-1
j_call: TRBJ2-3
d_call: .
cdr3_nt: TGTGCCAGCAGTGAAGAGAGGGGCACAGATACGCAGTATTTT
cdr3_aa: CASSEERGTDTQYF

clone_size: many
cdr3_length: 16
v_call: TRBV7-2
j_call: TRBJ2-7
d_call: TRBD2
cdr3_nt: TGTGCCAGCAGCCGGGTCGGCGGGAGTGGGGCCTACGAGCAGTACTTC
cdr3_aa: CASSRVGGSGAYEQYF

clone_size: few
cdr3_length: 16
v_call: TRBV7-2
j_call: TRBJ1-1
d_call: .
cdr3_nt: TGTGCCAGCAGCTTAGGGCAGATAGGGACGAACACTGAAGCTTTCTTT
cdr3_aa: CASSLGQIGTNTEAFF

clone_size: .
cdr3_length: 16
v_call: TRBV2
j_call: TRBJ1-6
d_call: .
cdr3_nt: TGTGCCAGCAGTGAAAGGTTTCCACAGAATAATTCACCCCTCCACTTT
cdr3_aa: CASSERFPQNNSPLHF